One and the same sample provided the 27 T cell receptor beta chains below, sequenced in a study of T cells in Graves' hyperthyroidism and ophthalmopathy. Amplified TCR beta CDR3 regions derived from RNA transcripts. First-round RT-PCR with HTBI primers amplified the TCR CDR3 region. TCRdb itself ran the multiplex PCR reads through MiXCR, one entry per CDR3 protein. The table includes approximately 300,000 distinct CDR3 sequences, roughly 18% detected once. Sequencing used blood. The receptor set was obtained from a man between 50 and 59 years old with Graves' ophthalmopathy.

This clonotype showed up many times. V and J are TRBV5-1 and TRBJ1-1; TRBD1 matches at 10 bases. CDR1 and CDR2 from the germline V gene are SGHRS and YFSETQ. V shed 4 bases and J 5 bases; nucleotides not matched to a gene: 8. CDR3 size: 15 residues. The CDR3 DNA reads TGCGCCAGCAGCCACCGGGACAGGGGTGTTACTGAAGCTTTCTTT. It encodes CASSHRDRGVTEAFF.

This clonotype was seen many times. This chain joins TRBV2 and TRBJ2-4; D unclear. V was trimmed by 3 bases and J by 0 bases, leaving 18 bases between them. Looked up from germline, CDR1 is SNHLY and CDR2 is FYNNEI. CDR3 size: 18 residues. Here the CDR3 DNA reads TGTGCCAGCAGTGAGGGAATGGCCCCAACAAGAGCCAAAAACATTCAGTACTTC. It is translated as CASSEGMAPTRAKNIQYF. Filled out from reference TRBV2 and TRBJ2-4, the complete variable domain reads EPEVTQTPSHQVTQMGQEVILRCVPISNHLYFYWYRQILGQKVEFLVSFYNNEISEKSEIFDDQFSVERPDGSNFTLKIRSTKLEDSAMYFCASSEGMAPTRAKNIQYFGAGTRLSVL.

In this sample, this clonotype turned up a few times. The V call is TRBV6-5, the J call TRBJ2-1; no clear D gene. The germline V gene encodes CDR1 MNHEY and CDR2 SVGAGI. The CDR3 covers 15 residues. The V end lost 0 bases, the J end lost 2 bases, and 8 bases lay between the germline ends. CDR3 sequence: CASSYSRTAYNEQFF. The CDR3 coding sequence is TGTGCCAGCAGTTACTCTCGTACCGCCTACAATGAGCAGTTCTTC.

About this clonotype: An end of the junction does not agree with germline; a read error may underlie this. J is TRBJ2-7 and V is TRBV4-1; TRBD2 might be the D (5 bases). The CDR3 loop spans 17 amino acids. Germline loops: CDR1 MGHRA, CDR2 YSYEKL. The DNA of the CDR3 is TGCGCCAGCTGCCAAGATTCCTCCGGGTGGGAGAGGTACGAGCAGTACTTC. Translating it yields CASCQDSSGWERYEQYF.

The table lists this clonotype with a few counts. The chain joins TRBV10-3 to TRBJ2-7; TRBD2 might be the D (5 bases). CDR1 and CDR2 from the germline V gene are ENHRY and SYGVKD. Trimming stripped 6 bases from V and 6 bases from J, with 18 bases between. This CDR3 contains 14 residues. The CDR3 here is CAISRETTSSEQYF. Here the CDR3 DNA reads TGTGCCATCAGCCGCGAGACTACCTCTAGCGAGCAGTACTTC.

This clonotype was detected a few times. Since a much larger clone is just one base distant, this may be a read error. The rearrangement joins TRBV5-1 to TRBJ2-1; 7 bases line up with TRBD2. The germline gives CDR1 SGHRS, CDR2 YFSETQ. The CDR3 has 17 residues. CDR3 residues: CASSPTDGGTLRNEQSF. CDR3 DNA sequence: TGCGCCAGCAGTCCAACAGACGGGGGGACCCTCAGGAATGAGCAGTCCTTC.

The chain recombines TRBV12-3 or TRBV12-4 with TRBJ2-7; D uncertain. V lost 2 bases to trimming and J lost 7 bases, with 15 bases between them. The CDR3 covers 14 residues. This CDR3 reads CASSLNPRLGEQYF. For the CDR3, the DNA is TGTGCCAGCAGTTTAAACCCTCGGTTGGGAGAGCAGTACTTC.

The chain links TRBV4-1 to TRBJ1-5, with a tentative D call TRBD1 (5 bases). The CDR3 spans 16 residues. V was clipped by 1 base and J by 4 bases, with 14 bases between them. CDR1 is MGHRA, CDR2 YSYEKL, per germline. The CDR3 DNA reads TGCGCCAGCAGCCAAGTCGTTATGACAGCTAATCAGCCCCAGCATTTT. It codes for CASSQVVMTANQPQHF.

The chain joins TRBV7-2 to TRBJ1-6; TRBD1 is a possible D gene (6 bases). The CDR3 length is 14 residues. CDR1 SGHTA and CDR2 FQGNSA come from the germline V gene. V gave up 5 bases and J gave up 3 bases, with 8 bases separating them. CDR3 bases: TGTGCCAGCAGCCGAGGGGGCTATAATTCACCCCTCCACTTT. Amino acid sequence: CASSRGGYNSPLHF. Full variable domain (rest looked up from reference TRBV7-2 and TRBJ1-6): GAGVSQSPSNKVTEKGKDVELRCDPISGHTALYWYRQSLGQGLEFLIYFQGNSAPDKSGLPSDRFSAERTGGSVSTLTIQRTQQEDSAVYLCASSRGGYNSPLHFGNGTRLTVT.

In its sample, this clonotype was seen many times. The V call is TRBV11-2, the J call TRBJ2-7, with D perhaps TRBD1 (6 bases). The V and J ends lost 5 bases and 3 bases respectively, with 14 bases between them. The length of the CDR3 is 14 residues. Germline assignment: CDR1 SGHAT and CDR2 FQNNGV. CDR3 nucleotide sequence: TGTGCCAGCAGCCTAAGGACAGATTACTACGAGCAGTACTTC. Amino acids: CASSLRTDYYEQYF.

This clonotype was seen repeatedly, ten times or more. CDR3 coding DNA: TGTGCCAGCAGCCCAAGAACGGTGAACACTGAAGCTTTCTTT. Its translation is CASSPRTVNTEAFF. The chain recombines TRBV3-1 with TRBJ1-1, with D unclear. Germline CDR1 and CDR2: LGHDT and YNNKEL (reference sequence). The V gene lost 4 bases and the J gene lost 0 bases, with 9 bases spanning the gap. The CDR3 loop spans 14 amino acids. Looking up the rest from reference TRBV3-1 and TRBJ1-1 gives the full variable domain: DTAVSQTPKYLVTQMGNDKSIKCEQNLGHDTMYWYKQDSKKFLKIMFSYNNKELIINETVPNRFSPKSPDKAHLNLHINSLELGDSAVYFCASSPRTVNTEAFFGQGTRLTVV.

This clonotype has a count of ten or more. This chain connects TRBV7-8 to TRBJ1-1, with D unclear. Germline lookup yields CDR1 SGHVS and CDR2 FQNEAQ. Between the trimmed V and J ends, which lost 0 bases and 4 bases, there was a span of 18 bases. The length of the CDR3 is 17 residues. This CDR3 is CASSLAYTVRASTEAFF. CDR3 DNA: TGTGCCAGCAGCTTAGCCTACACGGTAAGGGCCAGCACTGAAGCTTTCTTT.

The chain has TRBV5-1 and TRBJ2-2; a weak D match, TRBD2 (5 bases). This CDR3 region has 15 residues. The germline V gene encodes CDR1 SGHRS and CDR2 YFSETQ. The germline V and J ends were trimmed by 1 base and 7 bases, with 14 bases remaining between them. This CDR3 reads CASSLHGSTNGELFF. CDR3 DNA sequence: TGCGCCAGCAGCTTGCATGGGAGTACCAACGGGGAGCTGTTTTTT.

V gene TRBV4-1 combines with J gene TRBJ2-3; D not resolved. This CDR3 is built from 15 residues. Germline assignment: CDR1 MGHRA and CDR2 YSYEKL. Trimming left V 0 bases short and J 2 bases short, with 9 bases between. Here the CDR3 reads CASSQDGVSTDTQYF. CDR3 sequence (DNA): TGCGCCAGCAGCCAAGATGGGGTTTCCACAGATACGCAGTATTTT.

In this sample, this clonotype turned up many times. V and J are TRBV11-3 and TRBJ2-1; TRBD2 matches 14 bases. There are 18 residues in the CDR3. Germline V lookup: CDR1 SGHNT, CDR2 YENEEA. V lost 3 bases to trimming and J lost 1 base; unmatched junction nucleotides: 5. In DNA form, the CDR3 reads TGTGCCAGCAGCTTCGGGACTAGCGGGAGTGGTTCCTACAATGAGCAGTTCTTC. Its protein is CASSFGTSGSGSYNEQFF.

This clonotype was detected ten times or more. This CDR3 is CASSYLGGNEQYF. CDR3 DNA: TGTGCCAGCAGTTATCTGGGGGGGAACGAGCAGTACTTC. V usage is TRBV12-3 or TRBV12-4 and J usage is TRBJ2-7; 7 bases map to TRBD2. The V gene end was trimmed by 4 bases and the J gene end by 5 bases; junction bases not matched to a gene: 5. This CDR3 has 13 amino acids.

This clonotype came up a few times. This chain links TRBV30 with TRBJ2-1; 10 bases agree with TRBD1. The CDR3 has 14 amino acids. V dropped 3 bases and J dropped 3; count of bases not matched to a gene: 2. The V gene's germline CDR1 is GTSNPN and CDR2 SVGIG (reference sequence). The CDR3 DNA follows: TGTGCCTGGAGAGGACAGGGGGGCTACAATGAGCAGTTCTTC. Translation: CAWRGQGGYNEQFF. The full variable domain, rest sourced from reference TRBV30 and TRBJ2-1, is SQTIHQWPATLVQPVGSPLSLECTVEGTSNPNLYWYRQAAGRGLQLLFYSVGIGQISSEVPQNLSASRPQDRQFILSSKKLLLSDSGFYLCAWRGQGGYNEQFFGPGTRLTVL.

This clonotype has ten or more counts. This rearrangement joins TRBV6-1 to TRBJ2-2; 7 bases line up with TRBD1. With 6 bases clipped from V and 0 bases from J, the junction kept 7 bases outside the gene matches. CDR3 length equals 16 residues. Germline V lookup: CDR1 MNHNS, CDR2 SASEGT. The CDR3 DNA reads TGTGCCAGCAGCCATAGGACAGGCTCGAACACCGGGGAGCTGTTTTTT. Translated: CASSHRTGSNTGELFF.

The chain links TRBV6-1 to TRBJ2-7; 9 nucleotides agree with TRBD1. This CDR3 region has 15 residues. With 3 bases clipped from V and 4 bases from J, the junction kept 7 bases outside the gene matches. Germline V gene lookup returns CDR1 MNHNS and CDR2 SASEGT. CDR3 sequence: CASSEVGTGLYEQYF. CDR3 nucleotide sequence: TGTGCCAGCAGTGAGGTCGGGACAGGGCTTTACGAGCAGTACTTC.

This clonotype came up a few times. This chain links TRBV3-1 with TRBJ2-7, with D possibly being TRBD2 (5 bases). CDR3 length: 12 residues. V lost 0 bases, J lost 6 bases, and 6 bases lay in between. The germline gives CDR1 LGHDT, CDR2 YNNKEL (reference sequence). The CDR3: CASSQDRGEQYF. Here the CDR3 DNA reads TGTGCCAGCAGCCAAGACCGGGGCGAGCAGTACTTC.

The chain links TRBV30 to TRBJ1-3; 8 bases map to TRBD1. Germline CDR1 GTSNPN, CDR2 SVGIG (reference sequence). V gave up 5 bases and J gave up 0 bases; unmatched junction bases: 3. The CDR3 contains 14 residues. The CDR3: CAWRQGRSGNTIYF. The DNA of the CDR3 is TGTGCCTGGCGACAGGGGCGCTCTGGAAACACCATATATTTT.

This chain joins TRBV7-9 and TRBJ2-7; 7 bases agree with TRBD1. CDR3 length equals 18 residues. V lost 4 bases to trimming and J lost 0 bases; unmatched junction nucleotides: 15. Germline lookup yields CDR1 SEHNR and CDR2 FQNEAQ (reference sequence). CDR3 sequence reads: CASSSPRDRGENSYEQYF. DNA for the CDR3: TGTGCCAGCAGCTCGCCTAGGGACAGAGGAGAAAACTCCTACGAGCAGTACTTC. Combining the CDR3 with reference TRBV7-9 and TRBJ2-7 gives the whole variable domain DTGVSQNPRHKITKRGQNVTFRCDPISEHNRLYWYRQTLGQGPEFLTYFQNEAQLEKSRLLSDRFSAERPKGSFSTLEIQRTEQGDSAMYLCASSSPRDRGENSYEQYFGPGTRLTVT.

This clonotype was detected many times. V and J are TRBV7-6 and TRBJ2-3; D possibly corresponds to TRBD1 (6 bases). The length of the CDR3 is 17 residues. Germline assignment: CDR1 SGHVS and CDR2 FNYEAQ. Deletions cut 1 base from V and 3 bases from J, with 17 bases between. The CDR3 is CASSLDSRTEGTDTQYF. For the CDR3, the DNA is TGTGCCAGCAGCTTAGATTCTAGGACAGAGGGGACAGATACGCAGTATTTT.

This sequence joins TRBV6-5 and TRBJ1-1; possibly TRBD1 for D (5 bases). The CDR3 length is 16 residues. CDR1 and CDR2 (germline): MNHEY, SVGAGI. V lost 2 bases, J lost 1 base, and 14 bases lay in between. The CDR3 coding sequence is TGTGCCAGCAGTTACAGAGGGGTCGGTTGGAACACTGAAGCTTTCTTT. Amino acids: CASSYRGVGWNTEAFF.

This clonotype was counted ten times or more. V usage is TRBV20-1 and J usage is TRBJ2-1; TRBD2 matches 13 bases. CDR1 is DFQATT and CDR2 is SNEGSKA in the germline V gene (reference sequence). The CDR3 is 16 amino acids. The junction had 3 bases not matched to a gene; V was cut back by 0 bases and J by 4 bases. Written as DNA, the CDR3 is TGCAGTGCTAGAGATTGGGGACTAGCGGGATACAATGAGCAGTTCTTC. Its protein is CSARDWGLAGYNEQFF.

The CDR3 region is CASSSQGLGSPLHF. The CDR3 coding sequence is TGTGCCAGCAGCTCACAGGGTTTGGGATCACCCCTCCACTTT. The rearrangement uses TRBV5-5 and TRBJ1-6, with D tentatively TRBD1 (6 bases). The germline V gene has CDR1 SGHKS and CDR2 YYEKEE (reference sequence). V lost 3 bases and J lost 10, with 14 bases in between. The CDR3 consists of 14 residues.

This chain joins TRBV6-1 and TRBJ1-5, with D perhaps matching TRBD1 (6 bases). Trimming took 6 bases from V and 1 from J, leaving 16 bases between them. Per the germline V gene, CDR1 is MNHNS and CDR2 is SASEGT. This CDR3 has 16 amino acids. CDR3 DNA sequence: TGTGCCAGCAGGAGCGCAGGGGACGTCAGCAATCAGCCCCAGCATTTT. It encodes CASRSAGDVSNQPQHF.